This TCR beta chain was captured by sequencing in a study of cytomegalovirus exposure and HLA in healthy donors. Findings and caveats of the study: Specificity for CMV antigens was confirmed in vitro for a few of the CMV-associated chains. For most TCR sequences rarity was the rule, although some public TCRs occurred in many donors. Cytomegalovirus association was listed for about 150 TCR beta chains.

Measured with immunoSEQ multiplex PCR; TCRdb has only the in-frame clones, and not every one. The data hold 90,000 to 140,000 clones, with 70% to 90% observed a single time. V was clipped by 6 bases and J by 5 bases, with 6 bases between them. This CDR3 has 11 amino acids. Germline CDR1 and CDR2: MNHNY and SVGAGI (reference sequence). About this clone itself: Its antigen is unidentified.

This clonotype was sampled from a woman aged 18-35 years in good health and CMV-seropositive. The V call is TRBV6-6, the J call TRBJ2-3; D is unclear. The sample comprised PBMCs. CDR3 amino acids: CASRFQDTQYF. In DNA form, the CDR3 reads TGTGCCAGCAGGTTTCAAGATACGCAGTATTTT.